These T cell receptor beta chains were read from a single sample in a study of PD-L1 blockade in urothelial cancer. Data came from immunoSEQ multiplex PCR; TCRdb stores just in-frame clones and leaves some out. In the table there are about 30,000 clones, 80% to 90% of which are singletons. Sequencing was performed on PBMCs, taken around atezolizumab (anti-PD-L1) treatment. The receptors derive from a man at least 80 years old with urothelial cancer. Each CDR3 is given without its conserved first and last residue. Each record gives: V gene, CDR3 protein.

TRBV11-3,ASSLVNRSPWGNQPQH
TRBV18,ASSPPGTYSYNEQF
TRBV9,ASSEWTSSLEQY
TRBV11-2,ASRNLGSGEQF
TRBV2,ASRRDRGPAYEQY
TRBV7-9,ASSPGQGAANEQF
TRBV18,ASSLPLGNTEAF
TRBV5-4,ASSLGTSGMWGTQY
TRBV7-2,ASSPGGQGPGYT
TRBV7-8,ASSLVGSSGNTIY
TRBV5-1,ASSSLPDRVGSTNEKLF
TRBV5-6,ASSRPEGGRETQY
TRBV18,ASSPGTGYTGELF
TRBV18,ASSPTGQGDTSGNTIY
TRBV13,ASSYEKKAGAPGELF
TRBV21-1,ASSKCGEVFGNTEAF
TRBV6-5,ASSTRGQGEGGYT
TRBV19,ASYSGGELF
TRBV27,ASSPSKSGQGSSYEQY
TRBV30,AFSDRPDYGYT
TRBV15,ATSREGPGETQY
TRBV18,ASSRQGGAGNTIY
TRBV28,ASSSLAAETQY
TRBV7-9,ASSLSGGAQY
TRBV11-2,ASSLAGLAPLSGANVLT
TRBV27,ASSLYRATDTQY
TRBV2,ASRGVAEYNEQF
TRBV28,ASSLQVQVAGGDLYQPQH
TRBV10-1,ASSPIQGRSTNYGYT
TRBV28,ASSRTANYGYT
TRBV19,ASSIGGTGAGAEQY
TRBV5-1,ASRPTGTPTPDTQY
TRBV11-2,ASSLVGGVGGQETQY